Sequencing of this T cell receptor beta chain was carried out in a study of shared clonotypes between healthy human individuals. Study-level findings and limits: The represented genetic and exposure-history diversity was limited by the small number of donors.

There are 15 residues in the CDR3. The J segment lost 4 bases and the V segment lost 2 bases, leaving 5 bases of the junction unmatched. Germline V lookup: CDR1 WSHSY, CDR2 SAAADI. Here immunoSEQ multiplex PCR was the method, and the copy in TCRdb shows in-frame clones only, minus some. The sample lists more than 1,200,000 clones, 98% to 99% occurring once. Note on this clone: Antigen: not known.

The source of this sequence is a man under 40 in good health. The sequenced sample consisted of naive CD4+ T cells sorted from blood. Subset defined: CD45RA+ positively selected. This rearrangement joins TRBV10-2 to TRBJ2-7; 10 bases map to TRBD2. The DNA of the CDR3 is TGCGCCAGCAGTGAGCCTAGCGGGGGAGGGTACGAGCAGTACTTC. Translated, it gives CASSEPSGGGYEQYF.